The 3 T cell receptor beta chains listed next were all sequenced from one sample in a study of shared clonotypes between healthy human individuals. Measured with immunoSEQ multiplex PCR; TCRdb has only the in-frame clones, and not every one. The repertoire consists of hundreds of thousands of clones, with about 85% occurring once and the leading ten covering about 12%. The source material was PBMCs. These receptors came from a woman aged 35 to 49 in good health. Some clones in this sample may be carry-over from other donors' samples.

V gene TRBV7-9 combines with J gene TRBJ1-2; 7 bases align to TRBD1. Looked up from germline, CDR1 is SEHNR and CDR2 is FQNEAQ (reference sequence). The ends lost 5 bases at V and 8 bases at J; junction bases unmatched: 11. The CDR3 is 14 residues long. The CDR3 DNA sequence: TGTGCCAGCAGCCGCGACCAGGGGGTCGGGGGCTACACCTTC. This gives the protein CASSRDQGVGGYTF.

The CDR3 sequence: CASSETDRTTGEQYF. In DNA, the CDR3 is TGTGCCAGCAGTGAAACCGACAGGACAACGGGGGAGCAGTACTTC. This sequence joins TRBV2 and TRBJ2-7; possible D gene TRBD1, 6 bases. Germline V CDR1 and CDR2: SNHLY, FYNNEI. CDR3 length equals 15 residues. The V gene lost 2 bases and the J gene lost 7 bases, with 18 bases spanning the gap.

Only one count was recorded for this clone. The V and J genes are TRBV28 and TRBJ2-5; TRBD1 is a possible D gene (7 bases). Germline CDR1 reads MDHEN; CDR2 reads SYDVKM. Trimming pared 4 bases from V and 1 base from J, leaving 19 bases between. The CDR3 contains 17 residues. CDR3 DNA sequence: TGTGCCAGCAGTTCAAGCAGGGGGGAGCTTAGCCAAGAGACCCAGTACTTC. Its translation is CASSSSRGELSQETQYF.